The 5 T cell receptor beta chains below come from one sample, sequenced in a study of T cells after yellow fever vaccination. Each CDR3 protein gets one entry after TCRdb re-called the 5' RACE reads with MiXCR. The data contain some 350,000 distinct CDR3 sequences, more than 5.5% of them singletons. Sample: PBMCs, taken 5 days after the yellow fever booster vaccination. The receptors were gathered from a man younger than 45 who received the YFV17D yellow fever vaccine.

The gene calls are TRBV20-1 and TRBJ2-3; 7 nucleotides agree with TRBD2. Germline CDR1 DFQATT, CDR2 SNEGSKA (reference sequence). Unmatched junction bases numbered 12, after V lost 7 bases and J lost 2 bases. The CDR3 is made up of 15 amino acids. CDR3 region: CSVKHGGSLTDTQYF. CDR3 bases: TGCAGTGTCAAGCACGGCGGGAGTCTCACAGATACGCAGTATTTT.

In its sample, this clonotype was seen many times. The chain has TRBV21-1 and TRBJ1-5. TRBV21-1 is a pseudogene locus. The CDR3 covers 16 residues. The CDR3, as DNA: TGTGCCAGCAGCAACGGAGACACGAATAGCAATCAGCCCCAGCATTTT. Translating it yields CASSNGDTNSNQPQHF.

This clonotype has more than one count but fewer than ten. This rearrangement joins TRBV28 to TRBJ2-5, with TRBD2 matching 8 bases. Germline V gene sequence: CDR1 MDHEN, CDR2 SYDVKM. The CDR3 is 17 residues long. With 5 bases clipped from V and 2 bases from J, the junction kept 13 bases outside the gene matches. For the CDR3, the DNA is TGTGCCAGCAGTCCGTACGGGGGGGTAAGAGCTCAAGAGACCCAGTACTTC. Amino acids: CASSPYGGVRAQETQYF.

This clonotype was counted many times. This chain joins TRBV29-1 and TRBJ1-4; D not certain. The germline V and J ends were trimmed by 1 base and 9 bases, with 6 bases remaining between them. The CDR3 extends over 11 amino acids. Germline V gives CDR1 SQVTM, CDR2 ANQGSEA. CDR3 sequence: CSVEASKKLFF. The CDR3 nucleotides read TGCAGCGTTGAAGCCAGTAAAAAACTGTTTTTT.

This clonotype was seen a few times. This chain joins TRBV3-1 and TRBJ2-5, with a possible D match to TRBD2 (6 bases). This CDR3 spans 14 amino acids. Germline CDR1 LGHDT, CDR2 YNNKEL (reference sequence). V lost 2 bases to trimming and J lost 1 base, with 8 bases between them. CDR3 nucleotide sequence: TGTGCCAGCAGCCAACCGGGGGTCCAAGAGACCCAGTACTTC. This sequence encodes CASSQPGVQETQYF.